These 23 T cell receptor beta chains originate from one sample sequenced in a study of T cells in Graves' hyperthyroidism and ophthalmopathy. Amplified regions were TCR beta CDR3 sequences from RNA transcripts. The HTBI primer set served for first-round RT-PCR of the TCR CDR3. In TCRdb, the multiplex PCR reads were re-called with MiXCR into one record per CDR3 protein. Of more than 500,000 distinct CDR3 sequences in the sample, over 45% were seen once. Sequenced: peripheral blood or thyroid tissue (not recorded which). Every receptor here comes from an adult woman with Graves' disease, either hyperthyroidism or ophthalmopathy (not recorded which).

The sample holds many counts of this clonotype. The J gene is TRBJ1-4, the V gene TRBV2; tentatively, D is TRBD1 (5 bases). V was shortened by 6 bases and J by 8 bases, with 10 bases between the two germline ends. The CDR3 is 12 amino acids. CDR1 and CDR2 (germline): SNHLY, FYNNEI. CDR3 sequence reads: CASRDIQEKLFF. In nucleotides, the CDR3 is TGTGCCAGCAGGGACATACAGGAAAAACTGTTTTTT.

The V gene is TRBV11-1, the J gene TRBJ2-5; 13 nucleotides line up with TRBD2. The CDR3 has 17 amino acids. The V gene's germline CDR1 is SGHAT and CDR2 FQDESV (reference sequence). Trimming took 4 bases from V and 4 from J; bases not matched to a gene: 9. CDR3 in amino acids: CASSSSQGLAGVETQYF. As DNA, the CDR3 is TGTGCCAGCAGCTCCAGCCAAGGACTAGCGGGAGTAGAGACCCAGTACTTC.

This clonotype was seen more than once but under ten times. The chain employs TRBV28 and TRBJ1-1, with D possibly matching TRBD1 (5 bases). This CDR3 is 15 amino acids long. The germline V gene has CDR1 MDHEN and CDR2 SYDVKM. Trimming shortened V by 4 bases and J by 1 base, and 13 bases separated the two germline ends. CDR3 sequence (DNA): TGTGCCAGCAGTTCTCCAGGGCGCCCGAACACTGAAGCTTTCTTT. Amino acid sequence: CASSSPGRPNTEAFF.

This clonotype was seen just once. The chain recombines TRBV10-3 with TRBJ2-1; possible D gene TRBD2, 6 bases. Germline CDR1 is ENHRY and CDR2 is SYGVKD. This CDR3 contains 16 residues. The V end was cut by 6 bases, the J end by 12 bases, with 27 bases between. The DNA for the CDR3 is TGTGCCATCAGGGGGGGATGGAGACAAAGCACAGATACGCAGTTCTTC. Its protein is CAIRGGWRQSTDTQFF.

The V gene is TRBV6-5, the J gene TRBJ1-1; D is unclear. Trimming shortened V by 0 bases and J by 11 bases, and 13 bases separated the two germline ends. This CDR3 spans 13 amino acids. Germline V gene sequence: CDR1 MNHEY, CDR2 SVGAGI. The CDR3 bases are TGTGCCAGCAGTTACTCGAAATCCACGAGCGCTTTCTTT. Amino acid sequence: CASSYSKSTSAFF.

The CDR3 here is CSGNRGSGQPQHF. The DNA of the CDR3 is TGCAGTGGGAACAGGGGCTCAGGTCAGCCCCAGCATTTT. This rearrangement joins TRBV20-1 to TRBJ1-5, with TRBD1 matching 7 bases. The J segment lost 6 bases and the V segment lost 7 bases, leaving 9 bases of the junction unmatched. Per the germline V gene, CDR1 is DFQATT and CDR2 is SNEGSKA (reference sequence). The CDR3 is 13 residues long.

In this sample, this clonotype turned up a few times. The chain couples TRBV6-2 or TRBV6-3 to TRBJ2-7; perhaps TRBD2 as D (5 bases). The CDR3 sequence is 15 residues long. The germline gives CDR1 MNHEY, CDR2 SVGEGT. Trimming took 2 bases from V and 2 from J, leaving 13 bases between them. The CDR3 DNA reads as TGTGCCAGCAGTTACACCGTCGGGAATGCCTACGAGCAGTACTTC. Translation: CASSYTVGNAYEQYF.

This clonotype was counted many times. This chain connects TRBV20-1 to TRBJ2-2, with D possibly being TRBD2 (6 bases). V shed 0 bases and J shed 6 bases, with 14 bases lying between them. Looked up from germline, CDR1 is DFQATT and CDR2 is SNEGSKA (reference sequence). This CDR3 has 15 residues. The CDR3 nucleotides read TGCAGTGCTAGAGACTCTTACGGGAGATCCGGGGAGCTGTTTTTT. This encodes CSARDSYGRSGELFF.

The chain has TRBV29-1 and TRBJ1-1, with TRBD1 identical over 11 bases. J was trimmed by 6 bases and V by 4 bases; bases with no gene match: 7. This CDR3 is 14 amino acids long. Germline V gene sequence: CDR1 SQVTM, CDR2 ANQGSEA. The CDR3 spells CSVVRTGGFSEAFF. The CDR3 DNA reads TGCAGCGTTGTTCGGACAGGGGGCTTCTCTGAAGCTTTCTTT.

This clonotype was seen a handful of times. J is TRBJ2-4 and V is TRBV2; 9 bases align to TRBD2. Germline trimming cut 3 bases from V and 7 bases from J; bases unmatched to any gene: 4. CDR1 and CDR2 (germline): SNHLY, FYNNEI. The CDR3 spans 14 residues. DNA of the CDR3: TGTGCCAGCAGTGAGTTGCTAGCGGGGAACATTCAGTACTTC. Protein sequence: CASSELLAGNIQYF.

The rearrangement uses TRBV27 and TRBJ1-6, with 10 bases fitting TRBD1. Germline CDR1 is MNHEY and CDR2 is SMNVEV (reference sequence). The CDR3 covers 18 residues. V trimming: 0 bases; J trimming: 9 bases; junction bases outside the gene matches: 11. Here the CDR3 DNA reads TGTGCCAGCAGTTTATCAGGGACAGGGGCCCAAATGATTTCACCCCTCCACTTT. The encoded protein is CASSLSGTGAQMISPLHF.

The chain combines TRBV7-9 with TRBJ2-7; TRBD1 agrees at 7 bases. The CDR3 length is 12 residues. In germline, CDR1 is SEHNR, CDR2 FQNEAQ (reference sequence). Trimming cost V 3 bases and J 7 bases; bases outside gene matches: 3. The CDR3 loop is CASSFTGEEQYF. The CDR3 DNA reads TGTGCCAGCAGCTTCACAGGGGAGGAGCAGTACTTC.

This clonotype has just one count. V is TRBV11-2 and J is TRBJ2-2; no clear D gene. This CDR3 has 12 residues. The V end lost 3 bases, the J end lost 7 bases, and 6 bases lay between the germline ends. Germline V lookup: CDR1 SGHAT, CDR2 FQNNGV. This CDR3 reads CASSFSGGELFF. The DNA for the CDR3 is TGTGCCAGCAGCTTTTCAGGCGGGGAGCTGTTTTTT.

In the case of this clonotype: A read error is possible here, since a much larger clone lies one base away. CDR3: CASSQGLAVSYEQYF. The CDR3 coding sequence is TGTGCCAGCAGCCAGGGACTAGCGGTGTCCTACGAGCAGTACTTC. The chain uses TRBV14 and TRBJ2-7; 11 positions match TRBD2. The CDR3 spans 15 residues. Unmatched junction bases numbered 2, after V lost 3 bases and J lost 1 base. Germline CDR1 reads SGHDN; CDR2 reads FVKESK.

This clonotype was recorded many times. This chain joins TRBV2 and TRBJ1-1; tentative D call: TRBD1 (5 bases). With 6 bases removed from V and 1 base from J, the gap between germline ends came to 15 bases. CDR3 length: 15 residues. Per the germline V gene, CDR1 is SNHLY and CDR2 is FYNNEI. DNA of the CDR3: TGTGCCAGCAGCCCCGAAGTTGGGGGGAACACTGAAGCTTTCTTT. Encoded protein: CASSPEVGGNTEAFF.

The rearrangement uses TRBV7-3 and TRBJ2-5; a weak D match, TRBD2 (6 bases). The CDR3 contains 13 residues. The V end lost 2 bases, the J end lost 7 bases, and 11 bases lay between the germline ends. Per germline, CDR1 SGHTA and CDR2 FQGTGA. CDR3 amino acids: CASSLARRGTQYF. The CDR3 bases are TGTGCCAGCAGCTTAGCGCGGCGGGGGACCCAGTACTTC.

This clonotype has a count of ten or more. J is TRBJ2-7 and V is TRBV7-9, with D possibly matching TRBD1 (5 bases). The CDR3 is 14 residues long. V dropped 5 bases and J dropped 2 bases, with 13 bases sitting between them. CDR1 and CDR2 from the germline V gene are SEHNR and FQNEAQ (reference sequence). The CDR3 spells CASSHGTGPYEQYF. CDR3 coding DNA: TGTGCCAGCAGCCACGGAACAGGCCCCTACGAGCAGTACTTC. Looking up the rest from reference TRBV7-9 and TRBJ2-7 gives the full variable domain: DTGVSQNPRHKITKRGQNVTFRCDPISEHNRLYWYRQTLGQGPEFLTYFQNEAQLEKSRLLSDRFSAERPKGSFSTLEIQRTEQGDSAMYLCASSHGTGPYEQYFGPGTRLTVT.

V and J are TRBV6-5 and TRBJ1-2; 8 nucleotides align to TRBD1. The CDR3 has 15 residues. The V gene end was trimmed by 5 bases and the J gene end by 5 bases; junction bases not matched to a gene: 10. CDR1 and CDR2 from the germline V gene are MNHEY and SVGAGI. The CDR3 here is CASSPPRGRGYGYTF. The DNA of the CDR3 is TGTGCCAGCAGTCCCCCCAGGGGGCGCGGTTATGGCTACACCTTC.

The chain uses TRBV10-3 and TRBJ1-6; 7 bases agree with TRBD1. CDR1 is ENHRY and CDR2 is SYGVKD in the germline V gene. CDR3 length: 13 amino acids. V gave up 6 bases and J gave up 5 bases; unmatched junction bases: 1. CDR3 protein: CAIRGTDNSPLHF. As DNA, the CDR3 is TGTGCCATCAGAGGGACAGATAATTCACCCCTCCACTTT.

The chain carries TRBV7-2 and TRBJ1-1; D is unresolved. CDR3 length equals 14 residues. Deletions cut 5 bases from V and 7 bases from J, with 17 bases between. Germline loops: CDR1 SGHTA, CDR2 FQGNSA. CDR3 nucleotide sequence: TGTGCCAGCAGCCCCCCCCACTCCAAACTTGAAGCTTTCTTT. Encoded protein: CASSPPHSKLEAFF.

This clonotype appeared many times. The chain combines TRBV20-1 with TRBJ1-6; D uncertain. Between the trimmed V and J ends, which lost 6 bases and 9 bases, there was a span of 15 bases. Germline values: CDR1 DFQATT, CDR2 SNEGSKA (reference sequence). There are 13 residues in the CDR3. The CDR3 nucleotides read TGCAGTGCGCAACGGGCCCGGACTTCACCCCTCCACTTT. Its protein is CSAQRARTSPLHF.

As regards this clonotype: At one end, the junction sequence differs from germline, possibly due to a read error. This sequence joins TRBV10-3 and TRBJ1-3; possibly TRBD1 for D (5 bases). Germline V gene lookup returns CDR1 ENHRY and CDR2 SYGVKD. The CDR3 runs to 13 residues. CDR3 protein: CAISGTGGITIYF. DNA of the CDR3: TGTGCCATCAGTGGTACCGGGGGAATCACCATATATTTT.

The chain is built from TRBV2 and TRBJ2-5, with a possible D match to TRBD2 (5 bases). There are 14 residues in the CDR3. With 6 bases removed from V and 9 bases from J, the gap between germline ends came to 20 bases. Per the germline V gene, CDR1 is SNHLY and CDR2 is FYNNEI. The CDR3 protein is CASSSQLVPTAQYF. CDR3 bases: TGTGCCAGCAGCTCTCAACTAGTGCCGACGGCCCAGTACTTC.